Shown below are 17 T cell receptor beta chains from a single sample sequenced in a study of blood T cell repertoires in COVID-19. Assay: immunoSEQ multiplex PCR; the TCRdb copy retains only in-frame clones and omits some. The sample lists about 70,000 clones; around 87% were seen once. The sequenced material came from peripheral blood. All receptors come from a man in his 70s with active COVID-19.

V and J are TRBV6-6 and TRBJ2-2; weak D call: TRBD2 (6 bases). The CDR3 spans 18 residues. Trimming cost V 6 bases and J 4 bases, with 24 bases left between them. Germline V gene sequence: CDR1 MNHNY, CDR2 SVGAGI (reference sequence). The CDR3 DNA reads as TGTGCCAGCAGCCGAGGGGCGGGACTTCCCCGGGGCACCGGGGAGCTGTTTTTT. This gives the protein CASSRGAGLPRGTGELFF.

The chain uses TRBV14 and TRBJ1-1, with 7 bases lining up with TRBD1. This CDR3 is built from 14 residues. V trimming: 3 bases; J trimming: 0 bases; junction bases outside the gene matches: 1. CDR1 is SGHDN, CDR2 FVKESK, per germline. The CDR3 spells CASSQDRLNTEAFF. In DNA form, the CDR3 reads TGTGCCAGCAGCCAGGACAGGCTGAACACTGAAGCTTTCTTT.

This clone was counted once. The V gene is TRBV28, the J gene TRBJ1-3; possible D gene TRBD1, 5 bases. Germline lookup yields CDR1 MDHEN and CDR2 SYDVKM. The V gene lost 4 bases and the J gene lost 5 bases, with 9 bases spanning the gap. CDR3 length equals 13 residues. CDR3 residues: CASSSGGRNTIYF. The CDR3 nucleotides are TGTGCCAGCAGTTCGGGGGGGAGAAACACCATATATTTT.

The CDR3 reads CASSYVRAPGGPQYF. The CDR3 region has the DNA TGTGCCAGCAGTTACGTTCGGGCACCGGGGGGACCCCAGTACTTC. The chain links TRBV6-5 to TRBJ2-5; TRBD2 matches 7 bases. The CDR3 has 15 residues. Trimming cost V 2 bases and J 9 bases; bases outside gene matches: 12. Germline loops: CDR1 MNHEY, CDR2 SVGAGI.

The chain has TRBV7-3 and TRBJ1-1, with D tentatively TRBD1 (5 bases). Germline V gives CDR1 SGHTA, CDR2 FQGTGA. This CDR3 is built from 15 residues. V dropped 2 bases and J dropped 6 bases, with 16 bases sitting between them. DNA of the CDR3: TGTGCCAGCAGCTTAGGGGTGACAGCGGGCGCTGAAGCTTTCTTT. Encoded protein: CASSLGVTAGAEAFF. The full variable domain, its missing parts supplied by reference TRBV7-3 and TRBJ1-1, is GAGVSQTPSNKVTEKGKYVELRCDPISGHTALYWYRQSLGQGPEFLIYFQGTGAADDSGLPNDRFFAVRPEGSVSTLKIQRTERGDSAVYLCASSLGVTAGAEAFFGQGTRLTVV.

This clone is a singleton in its sample. The J gene is TRBJ2-3, the V gene TRBV27; 15 nucleotides match TRBD2. CDR3 size: 19 residues. The germline CDR1 and CDR2 sequences are MNHEY and SMNVEV (reference sequence). Trimming removed 4 bases from V and 8 bases from J; junction bases left unmatched: 16. The CDR3 spells CASSSIFPGLAGGPVTQYF. The CDR3 DNA sequence: TGTGCCAGCAGTTCCATCTTCCCCGGACTAGCGGGAGGGCCGGTTACGCAGTATTTT.

The chain couples TRBV18 to TRBJ2-7; 14 bases agree with TRBD2. CDR1 is KGHSH and CDR2 is LQKENI in the germline V gene. With 5 bases clipped from V and 2 bases from J, the junction kept 2 bases outside the gene matches. The CDR3 has 15 amino acids. For the CDR3, the DNA is TGTGCCAGCTCAGGGGGACTAGCGGGAGCCTACGAGCAGTACTTC. The encoded protein is CASSGGLAGAYEQYF. Based on the CDR3 plus reference TRBV18 and TRBJ2-7, the full variable domain is NAGVMQNPRHLVRRRGQEARLRCSPMKGHSHVYWYRQLPEEGLKFMVYLQKENIIDESGMPKERFSAEFPKEGPSILRIQQVVRGDSAAYFCASSGGLAGAYEQYFGPGTRLTVT.

The chain links TRBV20-1 to TRBJ2-7; D is unresolved. Germline V CDR1 and CDR2: DFQATT, SNEGSKA (reference sequence). With 3 bases removed from V and 5 bases from J, the gap between germline ends came to 8 bases. This CDR3 contains 11 residues. The CDR3 loop reads CSASVSDEQYF. The CDR3, as DNA: TGCAGTGCTAGTGTCTCGGACGAGCAGTACTTC.

This sequence joins TRBV2 and TRBJ2-1; 9 bases are shared with TRBD2. V shed 3 bases and J 5 bases; nucleotides not matched to a gene: 2. The CDR3 consists of 14 residues. The germline V gene has CDR1 SNHLY and CDR2 FYNNEI. CDR3 nucleotides: TGTGCCAGCAGTGACCGACTAGCGGACAATGAGCAGTTCTTC. Translation: CASSDRLADNEQFF.

The chain recombines TRBV28 with TRBJ1-5, with 8 bases fitting TRBD1. V gave up 7 bases and J gave up 6 bases; unmatched junction bases: 11. Germline V gene lookup returns CDR1 MDHEN and CDR2 SYDVKM. This CDR3 has 15 residues. The CDR3 DNA sequence: TGTGCCAGCATCTCGGGGGCAGGGGGCAGTCAGCCCCAGCATTTT. Amino acid sequence: CASISGAGGSQPQHF.

V and J are TRBV7-3 and TRBJ1-3; 8 bases match TRBD1. Trimming removed 6 bases from V and 0 bases from J; junction bases left unmatched: 10. This CDR3 is built from 17 residues. Germline values: CDR1 SGHTA, CDR2 FQGTGA. Here the CDR3 DNA reads TGTGCCAGCAGGGATCTACAGGGGGTCCCCTCTGGAAACACCATATATTTT. It yields the protein CASRDLQGVPSGNTIYF.

V is TRBV28 and J is TRBJ2-7; D is possibly TRBD2 (6 bases). CDR1 is MDHEN and CDR2 is SYDVKM in the germline V gene. The CDR3 length is 15 residues. Trimming left V 5 bases short and J 0 bases short, with 14 bases between. The CDR3 loop reads CASSPGRISSYEQYF. The CDR3, as DNA: TGTGCCAGCAGTCCAGGGAGGATCAGCTCCTACGAGCAGTACTTC.

V and J are TRBV4-3 and TRBJ1-2, with D possibly matching TRBD1 (5 bases). The germline V gene encodes CDR1 LGHNA and CDR2 YSLEER. The CDR3 is 12 amino acids. V lost 0 bases and J 8 bases, leaving 7 bases between the germline ends. CDR3 amino acids: CASSQDRAGYTF. The CDR3 region has the DNA TGCGCCAGCAGCCAAGACAGGGCCGGCTACACCTTC.

V gene TRBV5-4 combines with J gene TRBJ1-2, with a weak D call TRBD1 (5 bases). The germline V gene encodes CDR1 SGHNT and CDR2 YYREEE (reference sequence). The CDR3 spans 15 residues. Trimming took off 4 bases at V and 4 bases at J, with 17 bases between the two ends. CDR3 residues: CASSPRGGVPYGYTF. CDR3 nucleotides: TGTGCCAGCAGCCCGCGGGGGGGGGTACCCTATGGCTACACCTTC.

V gene TRBV6-5 combines with J gene TRBJ2-7; the D gene is possibly TRBD1 (5 bases). This CDR3 comprises 13 residues. Trimming removed 5 bases at V and 0 bases at J, with 8 bases between. From germline, CDR1 is MNHEY and CDR2 SVGAGI. The CDR3 spells CASSQGPSYEQYF. CDR3 nucleotides: TGTGCCAGCAGTCAGGGCCCCTCCTACGAGCAGTACTTC.

The chain combines TRBV5-5 with TRBJ1-6, with TRBD1 identical over 9 bases. Germline V gives CDR1 SGHKS, CDR2 YYEKEE (reference sequence). After removal of 1 base from V and 8 bases from J, the junction contained 1 base not matched to a gene. This CDR3 comprises 14 residues. The DNA of the CDR3 is TGTGCCAGCAGCTTGCGGACAGGGGATTCACCCCTCCACTTT. Its translation: CASSLRTGDSPLHF. Filled out from reference TRBV5-5 and TRBJ1-6, the complete variable domain reads DAGVTQSPTHLIKTRGQQVTLRCSPISGHKSVSWYQQVLGQGPQFIFQYYEKEERGRGNFPDRFSARQFPNYSSELNVNALLLGDSALYLCASSLRTGDSPLHFGNGTRLTVT.

The chain links TRBV6-2 or TRBV6-3 to TRBJ2-7, with TRBD2 matching 10 bases. Germline V gene data show CDR1 as MNHEY and CDR2 as SVGEGT. The ends lost 4 bases at V and 0 bases at J; junction bases unmatched: 9. CDR3 length: 17 residues. CDR3 sequence: CASSSFLLAGNSYEQYF. The CDR3 DNA reads as TGTGCCAGCAGTTCCTTCCTACTAGCGGGAAACTCCTACGAGCAGTACTTC.